These 28 T cell receptor beta chains share one sample of origin, sequenced in a study of blood T cells in healthy people across ages. PCR was performed a second time for 7 to 11 cycles using a sample-barcoded 5' primer and a J-beta primer mix. TCRdb processed the 5' RACE reads anew with MiXCR; each CDR3 protein has one entry. Among fewer than 900,000 distinct CDR3 sequences, over 45% were seen once, and the ten largest hold roughly 31%. The material sequenced was blood. The receptors originated from a woman aged 55-70 years in good health.

This clonotype came up a few times. This chain's CDR3 is CASRSTGGSEYF. In nucleotides, the CDR3 is TGTGCCAGCAGATCTACAGGGGGGAGCGAGTACTTC. This chain connects TRBV28 to TRBJ2-5, with TRBD1 matching over 8 bases. Germline V gives CDR1 MDHEN, CDR2 SYDVKM. Germline trimming cut 6 bases from V and 12 bases from J; bases unmatched to any gene: 9. The CDR3 sequence is 12 residues long. Combining the CDR3 with reference TRBV28 and TRBJ2-5 gives the whole variable domain DVKVTQSSRYLVKRTGEKVFLECVQDMDHENMFWYRQDPGLGLRLIYFSYDVKMKEKGDIPEGYSVSREKKERFSLILESASTNQTSMYLCASRSTGGSEYFGPGTRLLVL.

This clonotype occurred a few times. The chain has TRBV20-1 and TRBJ2-7, with TRBD1 matching over 8 bases. The CDR3 runs to 15 residues. Germline CDR1 DFQATT, CDR2 SNEGSKA (reference sequence). The trim removed 0 bases at V and 2 bases at J, leaving 6 bases unmatched. The CDR3 sequence: CSARDSGGITYEQYF. CDR3 in DNA: TGCAGTGCTAGAGACTCAGGGGGCATCACCTACGAGCAGTACTTC.

The rearrangement links TRBV20-1 to TRBJ2-7; 8 nucleotides match TRBD1. The length of the CDR3 is 13 residues. Germline CDR1 reads DFQATT; CDR2 reads SNEGSKA (reference sequence). V lost 4 bases, J lost 2 bases, and 4 bases stayed unmatched. As DNA, the CDR3 is TGCAGTGCTACGGGACAGGCAACCTACGAGCAGTACTTC. It is translated as CSATGQATYEQYF.

The rearrangement uses TRBV12-3 or TRBV12-4 and TRBJ1-2; TRBD1 aligns across 11 bases. V lost 5 bases and J lost 1; bases outside the gene matches: 6. The CDR3 is made up of 16 amino acids. CDR3 amino acids: CASSSPDRGLNYGYTF. CDR3 bases: TGTGCCAGCAGTAGCCCGGACAGGGGGCTTAACTATGGCTACACCTTC.

Ten or more counts support this clonotype. Here the CDR3 DNA reads TGCGCCAGCAGCCAATCCTTCAACCCCGGACAGGGGGCCTCTGGGGCCAACGTCCTGACTTTC. Protein: CASSQSFNPGQGASGANVLTF. The chain uses TRBV4-3 and TRBJ2-6, with 11 bases aligning to TRBD1. From germline, CDR1 is LGHNA and CDR2 YSLEER. This CDR3 is built from 21 residues. Trimming cost V 2 bases and J 0 bases; bases outside gene matches: 12.

As concerns this clonotype: Its ends do not fully match the called genes, so a read error is possible. The J gene is TRBJ1-2, the V gene TRBV6-2 or TRBV6-3, with D perhaps matching TRBD1 (6 bases). CDR1 is MNHEY, CDR2 SVGEGT, per germline. The CDR3 is made up of 14 amino acids. The CDR3 DNA follows: TGTACCAGCAGTTACAGGGTCCCGCACTATGGCTACACCTTC. Protein: CTSSYRVPHYGYTF.

The gene calls are TRBV5-1 and TRBJ2-1; 7 bases align to TRBD2. The J segment lost 7 bases and the V segment lost 7 bases, leaving 5 bases of the junction unmatched. The CDR3 totals 12 residues. CDR1 SGHRS and CDR2 YFSETQ come from the germline V gene. CDR3 loop: CASGLAVNEQFF. The CDR3 nucleotides read TGCGCCAGCGGCCTAGCGGTTAATGAGCAGTTCTTC.

V usage is TRBV5-1 and J usage is TRBJ1-5, with TRBD1 matching 9 bases. The CDR3 contains 16 residues. CDR1 is SGHRS, CDR2 YFSETQ, per germline. J gave up 5 bases and V 0 bases, and 6 bases lay outside the gene matches. CDR3: CASSLAGDRVYQPQHF. The DNA for the CDR3 is TGCGCCAGCAGCTTGGCCGGGGACAGGGTGTATCAGCCCCAGCATTTT.

The J gene is TRBJ2-3, the V gene TRBV20-1; D remains ambiguous. Germline-derived CDR1 and CDR2 are DFQATT and SNEGSKA (reference sequence). The length of the CDR3 is 13 residues. Trimming left V 1 base short and J 6 bases short, with 11 bases between. CDR3 protein: CSARVGYYDTQYF. For the CDR3, the DNA is TGCAGTGCTAGAGTGGGGTATTACGATACGCAGTATTTT.

The rearrangement links TRBV6-2 or TRBV6-3 to TRBJ2-7, with a weak D call TRBD2 (5 bases). Germline values: CDR1 MNHEY, CDR2 SVGEGT. CDR3 length: 15 amino acids. The V gene lost 6 bases and the J gene lost 3 bases, with 18 bases spanning the gap. The CDR3 spells CASRHTGITHYEQYF. The CDR3 DNA sequence: TGTGCCAGCAGACACACCGGGATAACCCACTACGAGCAGTACTTC.

This clonotype was picked up a small number of times. V is TRBV6-6 and J is TRBJ2-1; no reliable D call. The CDR3 extends over 12 amino acids. Per the germline V gene, CDR1 is MNHNY and CDR2 is SVGAGI (reference sequence). V lost 5 bases, J lost 9 bases, and 11 bases lay in between. The CDR3 region has the DNA TGTGCCAGCAGTGTATTATCGCGTGAGCAGTTCTTC. Protein product: CASSVLSREQFF.

This chain links TRBV29-1 with TRBJ1-1, with a weak D call TRBD1 (6 bases). From germline, CDR1 is SQVTM and CDR2 ANQGSEA. This CDR3 has 13 amino acids. The V end was cut by 5 bases, the J end by 7 bases, with 17 bases between. CDR3 sequence reads: CSVLLLGASEAFF. In DNA form, the CDR3 reads TGCAGCGTTCTCCTCTTGGGGGCCAGTGAAGCTTTCTTT.

This clonotype has a single count. The rearrangement joins TRBV18 to TRBJ1-5; D uncertain. This CDR3 contains 14 residues. Between the trimmed V and J ends, which lost 2 bases and 6 bases, there was a span of 11 bases. In germline, CDR1 is KGHSH, CDR2 LQKENI. CDR3 amino acids: CASSPDRASQPQHF. The DNA of the CDR3 is TGTGCCAGCTCACCAGACCGAGCGAGTCAGCCCCAGCATTTT.

The gene calls are TRBV5-6 and TRBJ2-1; D not certain. The germline V and J ends were trimmed by 0 bases and 4 bases, with 17 bases remaining between them. In germline, CDR1 is SGHDT, CDR2 YYEEEE. This CDR3 comprises 17 residues. CDR3 loop: CASSLGGLSAAYNEQFF. CDR3 coding DNA: TGTGCCAGCAGCTTGGGTGGTCTCTCGGCGGCTTACAATGAGCAGTTCTTC.

The chain employs TRBV7-6 and TRBJ2-5; no firm D call. The J call is doubtful: the DNA matches TRBJ2-7 better. Germline values: CDR1 SGHVS, CDR2 FNYEAQ. The CDR3 spans 13 residues. The CDR3 coding sequence is TGTGCCAGCAGCTTACAAGGGTTTGGCGAGCAGTACTTC. It is translated as CASSLQGFGEQYF.

This clonotype appeared once. V is TRBV20-1 and J is TRBJ2-5, with no clear D. This CDR3 has 14 residues. CDR1 DFQATT and CDR2 SNEGSKA come from the germline V gene (reference sequence). V was cut by 6 bases and J by 1 base, with 15 bases left in between. The CDR3 DNA reads as TGCAGTGCGAGGCTGGCAATTGTCCAAGAGACCCAGTACTTC. Protein: CSARLAIVQETQYF.

In its sample, this clonotype was seen a few times. In DNA form, the CDR3 reads TGTGCCAGCAGGCTGACGGTCGGGGCACAGTTCTTC. Translated: CASRLTVGAQFF. The chain joins TRBV12-3 or TRBV12-4 to TRBJ2-1; D may correspond to TRBD1 or TRBD2 (5 bases each). The CDR3 contains 12 residues. V was cut by 6 bases and J by 13 bases, with 16 bases left in between.

Concerning this clonotype: The junction does not match germline at one end; this may be a read error. The chain couples TRBV29-1 to TRBJ2-3, with unresolved D. There are 13 residues in the CDR3. CDR1 is SQVTM and CDR2 is ANQGSEA in the germline V gene. CDR3: CSGEVSGTDTQYF. The DNA of the CDR3 is TGCAGCGGTGAAGTGAGCGGCACAGATACGCAGTATTTT.

V usage is TRBV9 and J usage is TRBJ2-3, with 7 bases lining up with TRBD1. Germline trimming cut 5 bases from V and 6 bases from J; bases unmatched to any gene: 15. The germline V gene encodes CDR1 SGDLS and CDR2 YYNGEE. CDR3 length: 16 residues. Here the CDR3 DNA reads TGTGCCAGCAGTAACGGGGACAGAGATGATGGGGATACGCAGTATTTT. This translates into CASSNGDRDDGDTQYF.

There are a few counts of this clonotype. This chain links TRBV4-3 with TRBJ2-3; weak D call: TRBD2 (5 bases). This CDR3 spans 14 amino acids. Germline values: CDR1 LGHNA, CDR2 YSLEER. Deletions cut 4 bases from V and 5 bases from J, with 13 bases between. As DNA, the CDR3 is TGCGCCAGCAGCCGAGATCTGGCGGGAGATACGCAGTATTTT. It codes for CASSRDLAGDTQYF.

The chain couples TRBV20-1 to TRBJ2-1; a possible D gene is TRBD2 (5 bases). The germline gives CDR1 DFQATT, CDR2 SNEGSKA (reference sequence). The ends were cut back, 3 bases at V and 7 bases at J, with 16 bases in the middle. The CDR3 is 14 amino acids. The CDR3 region has the DNA TGCAGTGCTAGTTTAGGACTCGCCTGGAATGAGCAGTTCTTC. It specifies CSASLGLAWNEQFF.

The sample holds many counts of this clonotype. The chain carries TRBV3-1 and TRBJ2-5; 7 nucleotides match TRBD1. Unmatched junction bases numbered 10, after V lost 1 base and J lost 5 bases. The CDR3 extends over 16 amino acids. Germline V gives CDR1 LGHDT, CDR2 YNNKEL (reference sequence). The CDR3 sequence: CASSQVWQGVSETQYF. CDR3 nucleotides: TGTGCCAGCAGCCAAGTTTGGCAGGGGGTATCGGAGACCCAGTACTTC.

V usage is TRBV20-1 and J usage is TRBJ1-2, with no clear D. V shed 1 base and J shed 3 bases, with 18 bases lying between them. The germline CDR1 and CDR2 sequences are DFQATT and SNEGSKA (reference sequence). CDR3 length: 16 residues. DNA of the CDR3: TGCAGTGCTAGAGCCTTGGGGAGGGTTGGAGACTATGGCTACACCTTC. Translated: CSARALGRVGDYGYTF.

The gene calls are TRBV5-1 and TRBJ1-1; no clear D gene. Trimming cost V 4 bases and J 1 base, with 8 bases left between them. The CDR3 contains 13 residues. Germline CDR1 is SGHRS and CDR2 is YFSETQ. The CDR3 DNA sequence: TGCGCCAGCAGCCGGATGGAGAACACTGAAGCTTTCTTT. The encoded protein is CASSRMENTEAFF. Full variable domain (missing parts from reference TRBV5-1 and TRBJ1-1): KAGVTQTPRYLIKTRGQQVTLSCSPISGHRSVSWYQQTPGQGLQFLFEYFSETQRNKGNFPGRFSGRQFSNSRSEMNVSTLELGDSALYLCASSRMENTEAFFGQGTRLTVV.

This rearrangement joins TRBV25-1 to TRBJ1-2, with unresolved D. The length of the CDR3 is 15 residues. Looked up from germline, CDR1 is MGHDK and CDR2 is SYGVNS. Trimming took 4 bases from V and 8 from J, leaving 20 bases between them. CDR3 bases: TGTGCCAGCAGTGCCAACTCGAACCCGAAGAGAGGCTACACCTTC. This gives the protein CASSANSNPKRGYTF.

The table lists this clonotype with a few counts. V usage is TRBV3-1 and J usage is TRBJ2-5; D not certain. V lost 0 bases and J 4 bases, leaving 3 bases between the germline ends. This CDR3 contains 12 residues. In germline, CDR1 is LGHDT, CDR2 YNNKEL (reference sequence). The CDR3 nucleotides are TGTGCCAGCAGCCAAGATGTAGAGACCCAGTACTTC. This codes for CASSQDVETQYF.

This clonotype turned up a few times. This chain links TRBV7-2 with TRBJ2-1, with D possibly TRBD2 on 6 matching bases. The V and J ends lost 7 bases and 3 bases respectively, with 16 bases between them. Germline lookup yields CDR1 SGHTA and CDR2 FQGNSA. The CDR3 is 15 amino acids. CDR3 sequence reads: CASNDGGNFYNEQFF. The CDR3 nucleotides are TGTGCCAGCAACGACGGAGGGAACTTCTACAATGAGCAGTTCTTC.

There are a few counts of this clonotype. CDR3 sequence reads: CASSTRTSGTDTQYF. CDR3 bases: TGTGCCAGCAGCACTAGGACTAGCGGGACAGATACGCAGTATTTT. The chain carries TRBV28 and TRBJ2-3; TRBD2 matches at 11 bases. The CDR3 runs to 15 residues. Germline V gene sequence: CDR1 MDHEN, CDR2 SYDVKM. The V and J ends lost 6 bases and 3 bases, in that order; junction bases with no gene match: 5.